A single sample gave rise to the 6 T cell receptor beta chains below, sequenced in a study of CD8 T cells in ankylosing spondylitis. TCRdb re-analysed the 5' RACE reads in MiXCR, keeping a single row per CDR3 protein. The sample lists about 190,000 distinct CDR3 sequences, under 15% occurring once. Material for sequencing was blood, either unsorted or a sorted T cell fraction (not recorded which). The receptors derive from a female donor with ankylosing spondylitis or in good health (not recorded which).

This clonotype has a count of ten or more. The CDR3 sequence: CASSVEGETQYF. In DNA form, the CDR3 reads TGTGCCAGCAGCGTAGAGGGAGAGACCCAGTACTTC. V and J are TRBV9 and TRBJ2-5; D ambiguous. This CDR3 is 12 amino acids long. Trimming took 0 bases from V and 4 from J, leaving 4 bases between them. Germline CDR1 SGDLS, CDR2 YYNGEE.

At least ten counts were recorded for this clonotype. This chain joins TRBV6-1 and TRBJ1-2; 7 bases line up with TRBD1. The V and J ends lost 6 bases and 2 bases, in that order; junction bases with no gene match: 6. CDR1 is MNHNS and CDR2 is SASEGT in the germline V gene. The CDR3 runs 14 residues. In nucleotides, the CDR3 is TGTGCCAGCAGGACCCAGGGGGGCAACTATGGCTACACCTTC. Translated, it gives CASRTQGGNYGYTF.

This clonotype occurred many times. The CDR3 here is CATSGTQFPGANVLTF. The CDR3 DNA follows: TGTGCCACCAGTGGTACACAGTTCCCTGGGGCCAACGTCCTGACTTTC. V and J are TRBV24-1 and TRBJ2-6; no reliable D call. Per the germline V gene, CDR1 is KGHDR and CDR2 is SFDVKD. The CDR3 has 16 residues. V was shortened by 5 bases and J by 2 bases, with 12 bases between the two germline ends.

This clonotype was counted many times. V gene TRBV9 combines with J gene TRBJ1-5; D is ambiguous. V was trimmed by 0 bases and J by 4 bases, leaving 11 bases between them. This CDR3 region has 15 residues. The germline V gene encodes CDR1 SGDLS and CDR2 YYNGEE. The CDR3, as DNA: TGTGCCAGCAGCGTAGGAGGGTTTGGAAATCAGCCCCAGCATTTT. Translated, it gives CASSVGGFGNQPQHF.

The sample holds many counts of this clonotype. V is TRBV20-1 and J is TRBJ2-7, with D tentatively TRBD2 (5 bases). Trimming removed 2 bases from V and 4 bases from J, with 18 bases in between. CDR1 and CDR2 (germline): DFQATT, SNEGSKA (reference sequence). There are 15 residues in the CDR3. The CDR3 region is CSARILGVVDYEQYF. As DNA, the CDR3 is TGCAGTGCTAGAATCTTGGGAGTTGTGGATTACGAGCAGTACTTC.

V is TRBV20-1 and J is TRBJ2-1; D uncertain. This CDR3 has 13 amino acids. Germline lookup yields CDR1 DFQATT and CDR2 SNEGSKA (reference sequence). V was cut by 5 bases and J by 0 bases, with 8 bases left in between. This CDR3 reads CSAAPYSYNEQFF. CDR3 DNA sequence: TGCAGTGCTGCCCCTTACTCCTACAATGAGCAGTTCTTC.